The table lists the clone carrying this T cell receptor (beta chain) with a count of one. Under the authors' procedure: Amplification with reference gene primers provided the estimates of nucleated cell counts. Measured with immunoSEQ multiplex PCR; TCRdb has only the in-frame clones, and not every one. The DNA gave D and trimming, while V, J and clone size come from that table. The table has roughly 250,000 clones, about 87% seen once; the top ten hold 2.6%. The entry originates in a study of blood T cell repertoires in COVID-19. The wider study: Whether acute or convalescent, the COVID-19 samples came from the United States, Italy and Spain.

From germline, CDR1 is SQVTM and CDR2 ANQGSEA. After removal of 7 bases from V and 4 bases from J, the junction contained 12 bases not matched to a gene. The CDR3 totals 15 residues. The study recruited people aged about 18 to 95 years across 24 US areas. Each participant's cohort was designated according to participant-reported clinical history. This chain connects TRBV29-1 to TRBJ2-5; TRBD2 aligns across 10 bases. Sequencing was carried out using PBMCs or T cells enriched from blood (not recorded which). The TCR originated in a woman in her thirties with acute COVID-19. As DNA, the CDR3 is TGCAGCGCCAGTAATCAGCGGGGGGGCCCAGAGACCCAGTACTTC. It is translated as CSASNQRGGPETQYF.